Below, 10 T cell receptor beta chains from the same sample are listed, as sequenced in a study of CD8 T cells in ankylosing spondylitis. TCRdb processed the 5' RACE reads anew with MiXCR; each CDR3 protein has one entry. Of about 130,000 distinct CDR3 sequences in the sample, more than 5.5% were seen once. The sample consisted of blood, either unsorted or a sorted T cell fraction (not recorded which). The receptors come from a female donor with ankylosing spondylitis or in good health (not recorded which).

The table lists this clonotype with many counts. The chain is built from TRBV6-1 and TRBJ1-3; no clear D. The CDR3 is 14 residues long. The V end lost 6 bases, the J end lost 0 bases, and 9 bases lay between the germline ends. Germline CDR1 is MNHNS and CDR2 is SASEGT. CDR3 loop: CASSPLLSGNTIYF. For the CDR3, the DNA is TGTGCCAGCAGCCCGTTACTCTCTGGAAACACCATATATTTT.

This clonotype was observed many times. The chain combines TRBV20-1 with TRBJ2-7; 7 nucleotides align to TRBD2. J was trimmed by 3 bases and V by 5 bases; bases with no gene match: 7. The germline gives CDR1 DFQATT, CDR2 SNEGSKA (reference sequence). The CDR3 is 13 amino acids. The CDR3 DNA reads TGCAGTGCTGAGTCTAGCGGTCACTACGAGCAGTACTTC. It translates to CSAESSGHYEQYF.

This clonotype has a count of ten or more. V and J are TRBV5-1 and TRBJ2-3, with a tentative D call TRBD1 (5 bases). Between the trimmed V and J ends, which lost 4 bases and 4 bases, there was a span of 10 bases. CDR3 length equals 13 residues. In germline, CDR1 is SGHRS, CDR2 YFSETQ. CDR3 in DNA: TGCGCCAGCAGCGTCGAAGGGGCAGATACGCAGTATTTT. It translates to CASSVEGADTQYF. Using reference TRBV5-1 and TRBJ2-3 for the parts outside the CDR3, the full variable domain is KAGVTQTPRYLIKTRGQQVTLSCSPISGHRSVSWYQQTPGQGLQFLFEYFSETQRNKGNFPGRFSGRQFSNSRSEMNVSTLELGDSALYLCASSVEGADTQYFGPGTRLTVL.

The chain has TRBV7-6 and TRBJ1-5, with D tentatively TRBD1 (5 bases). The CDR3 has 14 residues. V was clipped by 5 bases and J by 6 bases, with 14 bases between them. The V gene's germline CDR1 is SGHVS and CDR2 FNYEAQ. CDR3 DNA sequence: TGTGCCAGCAGCCCGTTGGGGGGGAGTCAGCCCCAGCATTTT. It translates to CASSPLGGSQPQHF.

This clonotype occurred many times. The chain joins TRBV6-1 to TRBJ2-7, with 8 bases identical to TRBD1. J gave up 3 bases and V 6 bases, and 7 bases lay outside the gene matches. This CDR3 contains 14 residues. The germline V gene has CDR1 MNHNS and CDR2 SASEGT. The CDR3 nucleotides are TGTGCCAGCAGACCTCCCGGACAGGGCTACGAGCAGTACTTC. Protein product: CASRPPGQGYEQYF.

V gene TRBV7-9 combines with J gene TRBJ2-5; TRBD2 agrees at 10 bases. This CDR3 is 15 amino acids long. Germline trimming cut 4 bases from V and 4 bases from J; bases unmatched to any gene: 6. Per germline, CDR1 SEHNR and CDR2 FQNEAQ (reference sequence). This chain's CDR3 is CASSSLSGGAETQYF. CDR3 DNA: TGTGCCAGCAGCTCCCTCAGCGGGGGGGCAGAGACCCAGTACTTC.

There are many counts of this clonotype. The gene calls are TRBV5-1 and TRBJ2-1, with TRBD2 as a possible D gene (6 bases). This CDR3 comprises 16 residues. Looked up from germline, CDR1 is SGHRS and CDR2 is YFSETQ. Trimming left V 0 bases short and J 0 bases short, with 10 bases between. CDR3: CASSLVAGSSYNEQFF. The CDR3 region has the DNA TGCGCCAGCAGCTTGGTGGCGGGGAGCTCCTACAATGAGCAGTTCTTC.

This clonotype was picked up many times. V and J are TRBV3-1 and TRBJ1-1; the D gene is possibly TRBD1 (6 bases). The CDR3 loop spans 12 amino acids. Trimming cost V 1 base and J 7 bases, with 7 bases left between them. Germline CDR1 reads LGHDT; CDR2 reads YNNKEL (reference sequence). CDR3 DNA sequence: TGTGCCAGCAGCCAAGCGGACAGTGAAGCTTTCTTT. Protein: CASSQADSEAFF.

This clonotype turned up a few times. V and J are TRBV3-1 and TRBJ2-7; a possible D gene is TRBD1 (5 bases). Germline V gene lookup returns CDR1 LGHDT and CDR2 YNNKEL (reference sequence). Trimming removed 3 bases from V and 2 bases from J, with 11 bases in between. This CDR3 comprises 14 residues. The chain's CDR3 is CASSQQGRAYEQYF. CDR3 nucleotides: TGTGCCAGCAGCCAGCAGGGCAGAGCCTACGAGCAGTACTTC.

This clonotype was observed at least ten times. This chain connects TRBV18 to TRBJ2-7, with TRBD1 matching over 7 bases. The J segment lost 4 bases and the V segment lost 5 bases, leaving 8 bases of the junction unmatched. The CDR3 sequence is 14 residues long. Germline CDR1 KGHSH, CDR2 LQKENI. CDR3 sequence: CASSTDRVLYEQYF. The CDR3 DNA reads TGTGCCAGCTCAACAGACAGGGTCCTTTACGAGCAGTACTTC.